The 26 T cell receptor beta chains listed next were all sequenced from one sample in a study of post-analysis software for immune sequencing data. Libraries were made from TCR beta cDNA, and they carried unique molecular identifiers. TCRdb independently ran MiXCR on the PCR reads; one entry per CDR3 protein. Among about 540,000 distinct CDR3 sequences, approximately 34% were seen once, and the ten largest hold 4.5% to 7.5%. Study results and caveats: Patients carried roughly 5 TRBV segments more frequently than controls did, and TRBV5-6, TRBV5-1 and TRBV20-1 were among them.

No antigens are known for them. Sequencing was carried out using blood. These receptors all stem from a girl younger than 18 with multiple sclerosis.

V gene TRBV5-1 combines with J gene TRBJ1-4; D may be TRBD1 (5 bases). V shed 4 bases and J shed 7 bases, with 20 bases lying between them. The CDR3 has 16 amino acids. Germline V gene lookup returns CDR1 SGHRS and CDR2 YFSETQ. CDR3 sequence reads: CASSLLPSGGGEKLFF. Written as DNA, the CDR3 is TGCGCCAGCAGCCTCCTACCCTCCGGGGGGGGTGAAAAACTGTTTTTT.

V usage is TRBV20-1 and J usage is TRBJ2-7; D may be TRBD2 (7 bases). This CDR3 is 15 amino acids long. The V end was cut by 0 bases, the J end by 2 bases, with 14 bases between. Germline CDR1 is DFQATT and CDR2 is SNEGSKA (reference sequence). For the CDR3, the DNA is TGCAGTGCTAGAGATCCGGGGGGCACCCCCTACGAGCAGTACTTC. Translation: CSARDPGGTPYEQYF.

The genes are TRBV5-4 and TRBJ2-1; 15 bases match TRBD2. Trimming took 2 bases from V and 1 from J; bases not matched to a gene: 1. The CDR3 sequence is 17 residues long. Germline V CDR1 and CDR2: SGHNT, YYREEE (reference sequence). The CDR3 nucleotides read TGTGCCAGCAGCTTCGGACTAGCGGGGGGGTCCTACAATGAGCAGTTCTTC. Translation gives CASSFGLAGGSYNEQFF.

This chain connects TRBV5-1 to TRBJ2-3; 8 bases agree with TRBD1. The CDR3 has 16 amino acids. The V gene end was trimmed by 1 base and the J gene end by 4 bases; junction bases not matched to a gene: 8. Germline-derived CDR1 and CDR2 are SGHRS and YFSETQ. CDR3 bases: TGCGCCAGCAGCTTGAGGACAGGGCGAGGCGCAGATACGCAGTATTTT. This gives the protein CASSLRTGRGADTQYF.

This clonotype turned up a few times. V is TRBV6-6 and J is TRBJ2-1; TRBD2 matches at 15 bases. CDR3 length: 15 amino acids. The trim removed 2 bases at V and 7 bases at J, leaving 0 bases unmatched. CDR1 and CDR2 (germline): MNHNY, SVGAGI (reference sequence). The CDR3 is CASSYGLAGGNEQFF. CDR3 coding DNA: TGTGCCAGCAGTTACGGACTAGCGGGGGGGAATGAGCAGTTCTTC.

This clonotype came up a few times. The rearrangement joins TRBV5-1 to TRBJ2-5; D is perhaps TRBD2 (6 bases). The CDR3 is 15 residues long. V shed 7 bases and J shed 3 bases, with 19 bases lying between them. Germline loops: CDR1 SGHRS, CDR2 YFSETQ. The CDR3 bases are TGCGCCAGCGGCGGGGCAGGGACGATGGAAGAGACCCAGTACTTC. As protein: CASGGAGTMEETQYF.

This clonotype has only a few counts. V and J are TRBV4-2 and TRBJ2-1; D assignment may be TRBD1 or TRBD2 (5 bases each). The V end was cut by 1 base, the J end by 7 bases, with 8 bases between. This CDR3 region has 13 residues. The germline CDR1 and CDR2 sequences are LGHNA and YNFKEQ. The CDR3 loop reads CASSQGGGNEQFF. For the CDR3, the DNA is TGTGCCAGCAGCCAAGGGGGCGGGAATGAGCAGTTCTTC.

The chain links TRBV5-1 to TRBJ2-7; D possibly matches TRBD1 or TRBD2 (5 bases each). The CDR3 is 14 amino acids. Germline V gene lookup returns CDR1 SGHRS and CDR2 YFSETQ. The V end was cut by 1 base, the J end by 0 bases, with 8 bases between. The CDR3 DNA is TGCGCCAGCAGCTTGAAGGGACCCTCCTACGAGCAGTACTTC. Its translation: CASSLKGPSYEQYF. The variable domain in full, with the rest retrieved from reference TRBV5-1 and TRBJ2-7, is KAGVTQTPRYLIKTRGQQVTLSCSPISGHRSVSWYQQTPGQGLQFLFEYFSETQRNKGNFPGRFSGRQFSNSRSEMNVSTLELGDSALYLCASSLKGPSYEQYFGPGTRLTVT.

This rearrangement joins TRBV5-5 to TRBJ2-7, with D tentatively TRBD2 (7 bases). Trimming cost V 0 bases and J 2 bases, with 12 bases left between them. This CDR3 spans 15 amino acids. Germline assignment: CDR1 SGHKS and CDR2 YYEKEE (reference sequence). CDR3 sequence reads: CASSLVWGGPYEQYF. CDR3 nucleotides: TGTGCCAGCAGCTTGGTTTGGGGGGGCCCCTACGAGCAGTACTTC. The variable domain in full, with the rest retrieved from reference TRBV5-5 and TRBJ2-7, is DAGVTQSPTHLIKTRGQQVTLRCSPISGHKSVSWYQQVLGQGPQFIFQYYEKEERGRGNFPDRFSARQFPNYSSELNVNALLLGDSALYLCASSLVWGGPYEQYFGPGTRLTVT.

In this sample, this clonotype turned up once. CDR3 nucleotides: TGTGCCAGCAGCCAAAGGAGAAGCACAGATACGCAGTATTTT. Protein sequence: CASSQRRSTDTQYF. The chain carries TRBV4-2 and TRBJ2-3, with D unclear. This CDR3 is 14 amino acids long. V was clipped by 2 bases and J by 0 bases, with 6 bases between them. CDR1 LGHNA and CDR2 YNFKEQ come from the germline V gene.

The CDR3 loop is CSARPTGAFTDTQYF. The CDR3, as DNA: TGCAGCGCCCGACCGACAGGGGCGTTCACAGATACGCAGTATTTT. This chain links TRBV29-1 with TRBJ2-3, with 8 positions matching TRBD1. The J segment lost 2 bases and the V segment lost 7 bases, leaving 11 bases of the junction unmatched. CDR3 size: 15 residues. Germline CDR1 is SQVTM and CDR2 is ANQGSEA.

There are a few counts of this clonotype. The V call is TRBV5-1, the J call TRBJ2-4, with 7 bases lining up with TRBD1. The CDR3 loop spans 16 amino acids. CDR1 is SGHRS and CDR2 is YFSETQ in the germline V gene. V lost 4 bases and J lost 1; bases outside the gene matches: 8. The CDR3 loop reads CASSKERGLAKNIQYF. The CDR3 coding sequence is TGCGCCAGCAGCAAAGAAAGGGGGCTTGCCAAAAACATTCAGTACTTC. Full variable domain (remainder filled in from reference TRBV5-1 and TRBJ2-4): KAGVTQTPRYLIKTRGQQVTLSCSPISGHRSVSWYQQTPGQGLQFLFEYFSETQRNKGNFPGRFSGRQFSNSRSEMNVSTLELGDSALYLCASSKERGLAKNIQYFGAGTRLSVL.

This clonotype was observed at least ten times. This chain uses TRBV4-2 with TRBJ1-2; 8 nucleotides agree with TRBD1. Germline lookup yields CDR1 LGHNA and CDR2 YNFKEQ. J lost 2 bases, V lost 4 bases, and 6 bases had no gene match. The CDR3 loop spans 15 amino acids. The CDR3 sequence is CASSRSRQGNYGYTF. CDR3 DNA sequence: TGTGCCAGCAGCCGATCCAGACAGGGGAACTATGGCTACACCTTC.

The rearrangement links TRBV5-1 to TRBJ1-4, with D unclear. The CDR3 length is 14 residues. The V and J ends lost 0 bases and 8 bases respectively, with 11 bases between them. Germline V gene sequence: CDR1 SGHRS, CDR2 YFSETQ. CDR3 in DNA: TGCGCCAGCAGCTTGGGACACAAGAAGGAAAAACTGTTTTTT. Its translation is CASSLGHKKEKLFF. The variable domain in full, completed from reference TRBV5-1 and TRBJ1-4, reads KAGVTQTPRYLIKTRGQQVTLSCSPISGHRSVSWYQQTPGQGLQFLFEYFSETQRNKGNFPGRFSGRQFSNSRSEMNVSTLELGDSALYLCASSLGHKKEKLFFGSGTQLSVL.

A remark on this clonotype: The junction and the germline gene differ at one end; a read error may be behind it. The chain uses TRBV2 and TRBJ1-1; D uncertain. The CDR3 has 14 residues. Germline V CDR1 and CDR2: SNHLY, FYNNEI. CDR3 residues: CASSEGSANTEAFF. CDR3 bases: TGTGCCAGCAGCGAAGGGTCTGCGAACACTGAAGCTTTCTTT.

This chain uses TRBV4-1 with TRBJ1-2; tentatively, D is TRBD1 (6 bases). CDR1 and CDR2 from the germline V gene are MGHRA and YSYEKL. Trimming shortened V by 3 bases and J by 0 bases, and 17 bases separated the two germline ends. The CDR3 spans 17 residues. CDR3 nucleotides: TGCGCCAGCAGCCACATCGCCGGGACACGAACTAACTATGGCTACACCTTC. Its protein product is CASSHIAGTRTNYGYTF.

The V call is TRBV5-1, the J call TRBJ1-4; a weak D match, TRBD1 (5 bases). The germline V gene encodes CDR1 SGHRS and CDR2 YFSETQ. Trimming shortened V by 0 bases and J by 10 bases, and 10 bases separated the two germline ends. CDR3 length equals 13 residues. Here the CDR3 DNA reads TGCGCCAGCAGCTTGGAAGCGGGGGGAAAACTGTTTTTT. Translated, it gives CASSLEAGGKLFF.

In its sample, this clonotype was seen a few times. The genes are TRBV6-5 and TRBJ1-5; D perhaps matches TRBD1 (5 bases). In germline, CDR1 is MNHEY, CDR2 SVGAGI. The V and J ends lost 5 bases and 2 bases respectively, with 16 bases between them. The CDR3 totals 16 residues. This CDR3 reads CASSPQGPLGNQPQHF. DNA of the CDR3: TGTGCCAGCAGTCCCCAGGGTCCGCTCGGCAATCAGCCCCAGCATTTT.

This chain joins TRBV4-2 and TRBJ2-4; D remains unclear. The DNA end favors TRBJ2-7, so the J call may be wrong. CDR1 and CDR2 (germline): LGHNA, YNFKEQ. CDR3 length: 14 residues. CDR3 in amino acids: CASSQEFLEYEQYF. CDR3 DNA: TGTGCCAGCAGCCAAGAGTTCTTGGAGTACGAGCAGTACTTC.

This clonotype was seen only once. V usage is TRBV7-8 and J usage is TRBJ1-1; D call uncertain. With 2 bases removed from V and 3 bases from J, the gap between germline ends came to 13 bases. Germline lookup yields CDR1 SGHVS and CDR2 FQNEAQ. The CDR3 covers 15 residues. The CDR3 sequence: CASSLNPVGYTEAFF. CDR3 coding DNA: TGTGCCAGCAGCTTAAATCCCGTAGGGTACACTGAAGCTTTCTTT. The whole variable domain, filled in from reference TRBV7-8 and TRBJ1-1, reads GAGVSQSPRYKVAKRGQDVALRCDPISGHVSLFWYQQALGQGPEFLTYFQNEAQLDKSGLPSDRFFAERPEGSVSTLKIQRTQQEDSAVYLCASSLNPVGYTEAFFGQGTRLTVV.

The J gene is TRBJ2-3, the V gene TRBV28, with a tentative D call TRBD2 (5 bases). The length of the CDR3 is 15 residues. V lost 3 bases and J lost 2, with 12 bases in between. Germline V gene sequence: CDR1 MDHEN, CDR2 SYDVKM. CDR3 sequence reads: CASSFAQTNTDTQYF. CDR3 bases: TGTGCCAGCAGTTTCGCGCAGACTAACACAGATACGCAGTATTTT. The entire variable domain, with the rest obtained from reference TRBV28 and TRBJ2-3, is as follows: DVKVTQSSRYLVKRTGEKVFLECVQDMDHENMFWYRQDPGLGLRLIYFSYDVKMKEKGDIPEGYSVSREKKERFSLILESASTNQTSMYLCASSFAQTNTDTQYFGPGTRLTVL.

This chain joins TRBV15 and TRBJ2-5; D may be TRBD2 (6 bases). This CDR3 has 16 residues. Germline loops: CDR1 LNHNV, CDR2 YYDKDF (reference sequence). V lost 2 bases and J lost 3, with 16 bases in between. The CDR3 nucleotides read TGTGCCACCAGCAGACGCCAGGCGGGACTCAAAGAGACCCAGTACTTC. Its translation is CATSRRQAGLKETQYF.

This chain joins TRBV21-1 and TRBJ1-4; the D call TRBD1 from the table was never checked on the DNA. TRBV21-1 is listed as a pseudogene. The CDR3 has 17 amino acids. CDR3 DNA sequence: TGTGCCAGCAGCGTTCAGGCAACCGGGACAGAGAATGAAAAACTGTTTTTT. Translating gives CASSVQATGTENEKLFF.

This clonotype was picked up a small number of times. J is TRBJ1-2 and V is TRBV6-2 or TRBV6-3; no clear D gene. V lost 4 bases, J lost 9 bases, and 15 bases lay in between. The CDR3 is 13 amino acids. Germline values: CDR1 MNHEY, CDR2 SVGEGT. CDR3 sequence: CASSSPSRWRYTF. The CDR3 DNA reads TGTGCCAGCAGTTCGCCGTCCCGCTGGCGCTACACCTTC.

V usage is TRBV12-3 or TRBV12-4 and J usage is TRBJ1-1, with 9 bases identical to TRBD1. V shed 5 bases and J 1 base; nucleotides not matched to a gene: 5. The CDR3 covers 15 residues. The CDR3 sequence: CASSAGTGKNTEAFF. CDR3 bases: TGTGCCAGCAGTGCCGGGACAGGGAAGAACACTGAAGCTTTCTTT.

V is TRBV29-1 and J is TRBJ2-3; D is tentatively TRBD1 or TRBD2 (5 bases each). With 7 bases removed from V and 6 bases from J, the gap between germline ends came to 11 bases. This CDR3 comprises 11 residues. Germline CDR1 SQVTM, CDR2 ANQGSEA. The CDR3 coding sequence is TGCAGCGGGGGACCGTCGGATACGCAGTATTTT. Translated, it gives CSGGPSDTQYF.